The 13 T cell receptor beta chains below come from one sample, sequenced in a study of blood T cell repertoires in COVID-19. The data were produced by immunoSEQ multiplex PCR, yet TCRdb's version contains in-frame clones alone and is incomplete. The sample has some 460,000 clones; roughly 87% are singletons. Sequenced material: PBMCs or T cells enriched from blood (not recorded which). The receptor source for this set is a woman between 18 and 29 years old with acute COVID-19.

V and J are TRBV11-2 and TRBJ2-7; TRBD1 matches 7 bases. This CDR3 contains 16 residues. The trim removed 2 bases at V and 1 base at J, leaving 8 bases unmatched. Germline CDR1 is SGHAT and CDR2 is FQNNGV. The CDR3: CASSLRWTGSSYEQYF. CDR3 sequence (DNA): TGTGCCAGCAGCTTAAGGTGGACAGGTTCTTCCTACGAGCAGTACTTC.

The chain couples TRBV11-2 to TRBJ1-6; 10 bases line up with TRBD1. With V trimmed by 4 bases and J by 8 bases, 5 bases remained unmatched. The germline CDR1 and CDR2 sequences are SGHAT and FQNNGV. This CDR3 comprises 15 residues. The CDR3 protein is CASSSRDRGYSPLHF. The CDR3 DNA sequence: TGTGCCAGCAGCTCTCGGGACAGGGGTTATTCACCCCTCCACTTT. Looking up the rest from reference TRBV11-2 and TRBJ1-6 gives the full variable domain: EAGVAQSPRYKIIEKRQSVAFWCNPISGHATLYWYQQILGQGPKLLIQFQNNGVVDDSQLPKDRFSAERLKGVDSTLKIQPAKLEDSAVYLCASSSRDRGYSPLHFGNGTRLTVT.

The chain carries TRBV7-6 and TRBJ1-1, with 10 bases identical to TRBD1. CDR1 SGHVS and CDR2 FNYEAQ come from the germline V gene. The junction had 9 bases not matched to a gene; V was cut back by 6 bases and J by 5 bases. The CDR3 extends over 15 amino acids. CDR3 DNA: TGTGCCAGCAGTAGCCCGGGACAGGGGATTACTGAAGCTTTCTTT. Translating gives CASSSPGQGITEAFF. The full variable domain, completed using reference TRBV7-6 and TRBJ1-1, is GAGVSQSPRYKVTKRGQDVALRCDPISGHVSLYWYRQALGQGPEFLTYFNYEAQQDKSGLPNDRFSAERPEGSISTLTIQRTEQRDSAMYRCASSSPGQGITEAFFGQGTRLTVV.

The chain has TRBV28 and TRBJ1-5; TRBD1 might be the D (5 bases). CDR1 MDHEN and CDR2 SYDVKM come from the germline V gene. V was cut by 3 bases and J by 7 bases, with 13 bases left in between. The CDR3 runs to 14 residues. The CDR3 nucleotides are TGTGCCAGCAGTTTCTTCAGGGAACTCCAGCCCCAGCATTTT. Amino acid sequence: CASSFFRELQPQHF. The full variable domain, its missing parts supplied by reference TRBV28 and TRBJ1-5, is DVKVTQSSRYLVKRTGEKVFLECVQDMDHENMFWYRQDPGLGLRLIYFSYDVKMKEKGDIPEGYSVSREKKERFSLILESASTNQTSMYLCASSFFRELQPQHFGDGTRLSIL.

The genes are TRBV19 and TRBJ1-5, with TRBD1 identical over 10 bases. The CDR3 loop spans 14 amino acids. Germline CDR1 LNHDA, CDR2 SQIVND (reference sequence). Trimming cost V 7 bases and J 9 bases; bases outside gene matches: 9. In DNA, the CDR3 is TGTGCCAGTACAACGACAGGGGGCCCTTCGCCCCAGCATTTT. This translates into CASTTTGGPSPQHF.

DNA of the CDR3: TGCAGTGCTAGTATGACGGCTAGCGGGATCACAGATACGCAGTATTTT. Translated, it gives CSASMTASGITDTQYF. This chain links TRBV20-1 with TRBJ2-3; TRBD2 matches 9 bases. CDR3 length equals 16 residues. The germline gives CDR1 DFQATT, CDR2 SNEGSKA (reference sequence). Trimming cost V 3 bases and J 2 bases; bases outside gene matches: 9.

This sequence joins TRBV6-5 and TRBJ1-2; D possibly corresponds to TRBD1 (6 bases). Germline lookup yields CDR1 MNHEY and CDR2 SVGAGI. V was trimmed by 7 bases and J by 4 bases, leaving 19 bases between them. The CDR3 runs 15 residues. The CDR3 DNA sequence: TGTGCCAGCACCAACCGGAGGGGGGGCCGCTATGGCTACACCTTC. Its protein product is CASTNRRGGRYGYTF.

The chain is built from TRBV4-3 and TRBJ1-4; possibly TRBD1 for D (6 bases). V was cut by 0 bases and J by 5 bases, with 10 bases left in between. Germline assignment: CDR1 LGHNA and CDR2 YSLEER. The CDR3 is 15 amino acids. CDR3 in DNA: TGCGCCAGCAGCCAAGAGGGGACACGGAATGAAAAACTGTTTTTT. Translating gives CASSQEGTRNEKLFF.

The chain links TRBV18 to TRBJ2-5; D unresolved. This CDR3 contains 12 residues. V was cut by 6 bases and J by 0 bases, with 5 bases left in between. Per germline, CDR1 KGHSH and CDR2 LQKENI. CDR3 nucleotide sequence: TGTGCCAGCTCGTTAAACCAAGAGACCCAGTACTTC. Translated, it gives CASSLNQETQYF.

This clone was seen only once. The chain couples TRBV12-3 or TRBV12-4 to TRBJ1-1; TRBD1 matches 9 bases. The trim removed 6 bases at V and 4 bases at J, leaving 3 bases unmatched. This CDR3 spans 13 amino acids. This chain's CDR3 is CASSWTGVTEAFF. In DNA, the CDR3 is TGTGCCAGCAGCTGGACAGGGGTCACTGAAGCTTTCTTT.

The chain is built from TRBV19 and TRBJ2-1; 15 nucleotides line up with TRBD2. J lost 8 bases, V lost 4 bases, and 12 bases had no gene match. This CDR3 is 18 amino acids long. Germline V lookup: CDR1 LNHDA, CDR2 SQIVND (reference sequence). CDR3 bases: TGTGCCAGTAGTAGCCTCTATGGACTAGCGGGGGGGCGCGATGAGCAGTTCTTC. Translation gives CASSSLYGLAGGRDEQFF.

CDR3 nucleotides: TGCGCCAGCAGTGGGACATTTCAGGAGACCCAGTACTTC. Its translation is CASSGTFQETQYF. This rearrangement joins TRBV10-1 to TRBJ2-5; maybe TRBD1 (5 bases). Germline V lookup: CDR1 WNHNN, CDR2 SYGVQD (reference sequence). V was pared by 4 bases and J by 5 bases, with 11 bases between. This CDR3 region has 13 residues.

The chain joins TRBV11-3 to TRBJ2-7; 12 bases line up with TRBD2. The CDR3 loop spans 16 amino acids. Germline V lookup: CDR1 SGHNT, CDR2 YENEEA. V was pared by 3 bases and J by 5 bases, with 8 bases of the junction left unmatched. The CDR3 nucleotides are TGTGCCAGCAGCTTGGGCCGGACTAGCGGGAATCACGAGCAGTACTTC. Amino acids: CASSLGRTSGNHEQYF.